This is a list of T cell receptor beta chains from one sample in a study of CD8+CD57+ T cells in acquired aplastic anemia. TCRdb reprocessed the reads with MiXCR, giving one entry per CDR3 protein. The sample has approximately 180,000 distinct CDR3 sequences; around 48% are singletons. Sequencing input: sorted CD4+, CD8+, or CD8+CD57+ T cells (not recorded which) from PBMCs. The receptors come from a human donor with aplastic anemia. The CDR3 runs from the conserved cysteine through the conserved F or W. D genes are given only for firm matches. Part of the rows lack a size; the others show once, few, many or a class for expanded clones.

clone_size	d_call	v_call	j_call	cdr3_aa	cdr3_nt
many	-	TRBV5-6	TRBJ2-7	CASSSNPWDPYEQYF	TGTGCCAGCAGCTCTAACCCATGGGACCCGTACGAGCAGTACTTC
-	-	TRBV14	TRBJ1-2	CASSQALGGDTYGYTF	TGTGCCAGCAGCCAAGCCTTAGGAGGGGACACCTATGGCTACACCTTC
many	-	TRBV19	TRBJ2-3	CASSLQSGTDTQYF	TGTGCCAGTTCCCTTCAATCTGGCACAGATACGCAGTATTTT
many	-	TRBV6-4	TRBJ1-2	CASSDRGTGAYGYTF	TGTGCCAGCAGTGACCGGGGCACGGGGGCATATGGCTACACCTTC
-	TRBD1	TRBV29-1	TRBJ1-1	CSTGQMNTEAFF	TGCAGCACGGGACAGATGAACACTGAAGCTTTCTTT
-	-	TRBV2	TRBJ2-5	CASKSQGLPQETQYF	TGTGCCAGCAAGTCCCAGGGGCTTCCACAAGAGACCCAGTACTTC
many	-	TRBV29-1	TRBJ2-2	CSVQGSGTGELFF	TGCAGCGTTCAGGGTTCGGGCACCGGGGAGCTGTTTTTT
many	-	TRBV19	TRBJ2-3	CASSWSDSSTDTQYF	TGTGCCAGTAGTTGGTCCGACAGTAGCACAGATACGCAGTATTTT
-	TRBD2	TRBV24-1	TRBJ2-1	CATRTSGVDEQFF	TGTGCCACCAGGACTAGCGGGGTGGATGAGCAGTTCTTC
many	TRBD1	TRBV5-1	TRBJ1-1	CASSSTGGIFEAFF	TGCGCCAGCAGCTCTACAGGGGGGATCTTTGAAGCTTTCTTT
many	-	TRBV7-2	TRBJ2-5	CASSQHRSETQYF	TGTGCCAGCAGCCAACACCGTTCGGAGACCCAGTACTTC
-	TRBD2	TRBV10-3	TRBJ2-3	CAIAFGRASDTQYF	TGTGCCATCGCGTTCGGGAGGGCCTCAGATACGCAGTATTTT
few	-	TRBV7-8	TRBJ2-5	CASGRGFKETQYF	TGTGCCAGCGGAAGGGGTTTTAAGGAGACCCAGTACTTC
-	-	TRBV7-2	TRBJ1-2	CASSLADSPHFYGYTF	TGTGCCAGCAGCTTAGCGGACAGTCCCCATTTCTATGGCTACACCTTC
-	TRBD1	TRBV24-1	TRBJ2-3	CATQDRASPTDTQYF	TGTGCCACCCAGGACAGGGCATCTCCCACAGATACGCAGTATTTT
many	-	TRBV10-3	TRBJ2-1	CAISELRGGSYNEQFF	TGTGCCATCAGTGAGCTGCGAGGGGGTTCCTACAATGAGCAGTTCTTC
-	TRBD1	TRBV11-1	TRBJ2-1	CASSDRDRGFNEQFF	TGTGCCAGCAGCGACCGGGACAGGGGTTTCAATGAGCAGTTCTTC
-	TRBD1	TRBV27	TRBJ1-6	CASSLQGQTNSPLHF	TGTGCCAGCAGTTTACAGGGACAGACGAATTCACCCCTCCACTTT
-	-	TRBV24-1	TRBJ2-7	CATSDHYGEQYF	TGTGCCACCAGTGACCACTACGGAGAGCAGTACTTC
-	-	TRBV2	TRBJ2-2	CASSRREVGELFF	TGTGCCAGCAGCAGGAGAGAGGTCGGGGAGCTGTTTTTT
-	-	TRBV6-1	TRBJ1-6	CASWAGTSPLHF	TGTGCCAGCTGGGCAGGGACTTCACCCCTCCACTTT
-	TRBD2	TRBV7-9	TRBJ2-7	CASSPAPGGNEQYF	TGTGCCAGCAGCCCCGCCCCGGGGGGGAACGAGCAGTACTTC
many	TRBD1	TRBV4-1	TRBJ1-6	CASSQDWTGANSYNSPLHF	TGCGCCAGCAGCCAAGATTGGACAGGGGCCAACTCCTATAATTCACCCCTCCACTTT
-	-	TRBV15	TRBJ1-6	CATSSRRNSPLHF	TGTGCCACCAGCAGCCGGCGTAATTCACCCCTCCACTTT
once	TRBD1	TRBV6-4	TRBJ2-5	CASSDSTGGQETQYF	TGTGCCAGCAGTGACTCGACAGGGGGCCAGGAGACCCAGTACTTC
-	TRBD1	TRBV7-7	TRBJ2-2	CASSLDRASNTGELFF	TGTGCTAGCAGCCTAGACAGGGCCTCGAACACCGGGGAGCTGTTTTTT
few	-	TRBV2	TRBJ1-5	CASKDQGLWPQHF	TGTGCCAGCAAAGATCAAGGGTTGTGGCCCCAGCATTTT
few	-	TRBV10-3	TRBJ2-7	CATRTLAYEQYF	TGTGCCACCAGGACGTTAGCCTACGAGCAGTACTTC
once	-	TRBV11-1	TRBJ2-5	CASRPALPGRTQETQYF	TGTGCCAGCAGACCCGCTCTACCGGGACGGACTCAAGAGACCCAGTACTTC
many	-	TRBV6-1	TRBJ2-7	CASNQGSTYEQYF	TGTGCCAGCAATCAGGGGAGTACCTACGAGCAGTACTTC
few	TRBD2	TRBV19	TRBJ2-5	CASSFSGRGETQYF	TGTGCCAGTAGCTTTAGCGGGAGAGGGGAGACCCAGTACTTC
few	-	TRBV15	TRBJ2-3	CATAKERGATDTQYF	TGTGCCACCGCTAAGGAGCGCGGTGCCACAGATACGCAGTATTTT
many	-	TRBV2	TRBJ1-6	CASSEAGLWITTRAGGPLHF	TGTGCCAGCAGTGAAGCTGGCCTCTGGATTACGACTCGCGCAGGTGGACCCCTCCACTTT
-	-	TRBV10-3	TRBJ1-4	CAISESTLQGGEKLFF	TGTGCCATCAGTGAGTCGACCCTGCAGGGAGGTGAAAAACTGTTTTTT
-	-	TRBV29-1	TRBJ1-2	CSVGGGKMRVYGYTF	TGCAGCGTTGGCGGAGGTAAAATGAGGGTCTATGGCTACACCTTC
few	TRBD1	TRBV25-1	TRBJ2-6	CASRPTGGSGANVLTF	TGTGCCAGCAGACCGACAGGGGGCTCTGGGGCCAACGTCCTGACTTTC
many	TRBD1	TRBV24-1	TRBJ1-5	CATSDLLDRGCNQPQHF	TGTGCCACCAGTGATTTGTTGGACAGGGGTTGCAATCAGCCCCAGCATTTT
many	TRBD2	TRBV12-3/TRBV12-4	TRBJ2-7	CASSFSSGVGEQYF	TGTGCCAGCAGTTTTTCTAGCGGGGTGGGGGAGCAGTACTTC
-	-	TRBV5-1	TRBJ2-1	CASSLEQAEQFF	TGCGCCAGCAGCTTGGAACAGGCCGAGCAGTTCTTC
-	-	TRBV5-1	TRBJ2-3	CASSPWGGQVSTDTQYF	TGCGCCAGCAGCCCGTGGGGGGGACAGGTGAGCACAGATACGCAGTATTTT
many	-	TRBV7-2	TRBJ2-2	CASSLGRAYTGELFF	TGTGCCAGCAGCTTAGGGAGGGCCTACACCGGGGAGCTGTTTTTT
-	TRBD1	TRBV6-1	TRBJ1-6	CASKNRGGVDSPLHF	TGTGCCAGCAAGAACAGAGGGGGCGTCGATTCACCCCTCCACTTT
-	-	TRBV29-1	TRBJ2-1	CSAGSDGREQFF	TGCAGCGCCGGGAGTGACGGCCGTGAGCAGTTCTTC
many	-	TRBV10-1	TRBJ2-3	CASSEFTDTQYF	TGCGCCAGCAGTGAGTTCACAGATACGCAGTATTTT